This passage covers 30 T cell receptor beta chains from one sample sequenced in a study of T cells expressing NK-cell markers. Each CDR3 protein gets one entry in TCRdb, which reprocessed the 5' RACE reads and gives no DNA. This specimen shows about 440,000 distinct CDR3 sequences; the ten leading clones hold 7.3%. Sequencing was performed on blood T cells: a sorted CD56 or NKG2C T cell subset, CD4+ or CD8+ T cells, or bulk PBMC T cells (not recorded which). The receptor source for this set is a woman aged 18 to 75 in good health.

The V call is TRBV20-1, the J call TRBJ2-1; the D call from TCRdb, TRBD1, cannot be confirmed without DNA. Per germline, CDR1 DFQATT and CDR2 SNEGSKA (reference sequence). The CDR3 is 13 amino acids. The CDR3: CSAGWGSGIEQFF.

This rearrangement joins TRBV7-2 to TRBJ2-5; TCRdb's D call, TRBD1, is unchecked because there is no DNA. The CDR3 has 14 residues. Germline values: CDR1 SGHTA, CDR2 FQGNSA. The CDR3 spells CASSWGTAKETQYF. The full variable domain, in which reference TRBV7-2 and TRBJ2-5 provide the parts outside the CDR3, is GAGVSQSPSNKVTEKGKDVELRCDPISGHTALYWYRQSLGQGLEFLIYFQGNSAPDKSGLPSDRFSAERTGGSVSTLTIQRTQQEDSAVYLCASSWGTAKETQYFGPGTRLLVL.

V and J are TRBV18 and TRBJ2-6; with no DNA, the TCRdb D assignment of TRBD2 cannot be verified. The CDR3 contains 16 residues. Germline V lookup: CDR1 KGHSH, CDR2 LQKENI. This CDR3 reads CASSPQGLSGANVLTF.

The J gene is TRBJ2-7, the V gene TRBV12-3 or TRBV12-4; TCRdb designates TRBD1, a call that cannot be tested without DNA. There are 14 residues in the CDR3. The CDR3 sequence: CASSSQGAIHEQYF.

The chain is built from TRBV20-1 and TRBJ2-1; TCRdb lists TRBD2, though no DNA is available to test this call. In germline, CDR1 is DFQATT, CDR2 SNEGSKA (reference sequence). The CDR3 is 12 residues long. This chain's CDR3 is CSAHQGHNEQFF.

V and J are TRBV7-6 and TRBJ2-5; TCRdb picks TRBD1, but there is no DNA to check that call. Germline CDR1 is SGHVS and CDR2 is FNYEAQ. This CDR3 region has 14 residues. CDR3 protein: CASSPGGFWETQYF.

The chain carries TRBV6-2 or TRBV6-3 and TRBJ2-1. The germline V gene encodes CDR1 MNHEY and CDR2 SVGEGT. CDR3 length equals 12 residues. The CDR3: CATGTRYNEQFF.

The chain links TRBV7-9 to TRBJ1-5. Germline-derived CDR1 and CDR2 are SEHNR and FQNEAQ (reference sequence). The CDR3 contains 13 residues. The CDR3 reads CASSIEGPEPQHF.

V usage is TRBV6-1 and J usage is TRBJ2-7. Germline lookup yields CDR1 MNHNS and CDR2 SASEGT. There are 14 residues in the CDR3. CDR3 sequence reads: CASRDSGNDYEQYF.

The chain couples TRBV24-1 to TRBJ2-5; TCRdb's D call, TRBD2, is unchecked because there is no DNA. The CDR3 spans 15 residues. The germline V gene has CDR1 KGHDR and CDR2 SFDVKD. The CDR3 region is CATSASGKVMETQYF.

The chain has TRBV7-2 and TRBJ2-5; as DNA is missing, the TRBD1 call by TCRdb cannot be tested. The CDR3 is made up of 14 amino acids. Germline loops: CDR1 SGHTA, CDR2 FQGNSA. The CDR3 sequence is CASSSGRIEETQYF.

The chain recombines TRBV7-9 with TRBJ2-1; TCRdb's assignment of TRBD1 cannot be checked, as there is no DNA. The germline CDR1 and CDR2 sequences are SEHNR and FQNEAQ (reference sequence). The CDR3 runs 14 residues. The CDR3 loop is CASSLDQGIDEQFF.

This sequence joins TRBV20-1 and TRBJ2-1; TCRdb outputs TRBD1, but without DNA this stays unchecked. The germline gives CDR1 DFQATT, CDR2 SNEGSKA (reference sequence). CDR3 size: 16 residues. The CDR3: CSANGQGGGDYNEQFF.

The chain has TRBV9 and TRBJ2-2; TCRdb's D call of TRBD1 is untestable without DNA. Per the germline V gene, CDR1 is SGDLS and CDR2 is YYNGEE. The CDR3 sequence is 16 residues long. CDR3: CASSAQWDMNTGELFF.

V is TRBV7-6 and J is TRBJ1-1; TCRdb's assignment of TRBD1 cannot be checked, as there is no DNA. The CDR3 covers 16 residues. The germline gives CDR1 SGHVS, CDR2 FNYEAQ. CDR3 region: CASSLGPGGGMTEAFF.

This rearrangement joins TRBV6-2 or TRBV6-3 to TRBJ2-3. Germline CDR1 is MNHEY and CDR2 is SVGEGT. The CDR3 loop spans 12 amino acids. This CDR3 is CASSYVADTQYF.

The rearrangement uses TRBV27 and TRBJ1-4. The germline CDR1 and CDR2 sequences are MNHEY and SMNVEV (reference sequence). The CDR3 consists of 15 residues. CDR3 sequence: CASSLSIATNEKLFF.

This chain's CDR3 is CASSVQTGTSGSRGTDTQYF. This chain joins TRBV9 and TRBJ2-3; the D gene TCRdb calls, TRBD2, cannot be checked with no DNA. The CDR3 is 20 residues long. Germline V gene sequence: CDR1 SGDLS, CDR2 YYNGEE.

This chain links TRBV6-2 or TRBV6-3 with TRBJ2-1; without DNA, the TCRdb call of TRBD2 cannot be checked. CDR1 is MNHEY and CDR2 is SVGEGT in the germline V gene. The CDR3 is made up of 14 amino acids. This chain's CDR3 is CASRGGLVYNEQFF.

The chain combines TRBV18 with TRBJ2-3; TCRdb lists TRBD2, though no DNA is available to test this call. Germline V gene data show CDR1 as KGHSH and CDR2 as LQKENI. The CDR3 covers 15 residues. The CDR3 spells CASSKRASGRDTQYF.

V usage is TRBV4-1 and J usage is TRBJ1-5; TCRdb gives TRBD1 as the D gene, but with no DNA this cannot be confirmed. The CDR3 totals 16 residues. Germline V lookup: CDR1 MGHRA, CDR2 YSYEKL. CDR3 amino acids: CASSQVGYGANQPQHF.

The gene calls are TRBV5-1 and TRBJ2-7; TCRdb selects TRBD2, and the lack of DNA leaves this call unchecked. There are 17 residues in the CDR3. Germline CDR1 and CDR2: SGHRS and YFSETQ. The CDR3: CASSLAGSTRLTYEQYF.

The rearrangement uses TRBV19 and TRBJ2-3; checking the TCRdb D call of TRBD2 is not possible without DNA. CDR1 and CDR2 from the germline V gene are LNHDA and SQIVND (reference sequence). This CDR3 is built from 18 residues. The CDR3 sequence is CASSIRSWTSGRTDTQYF.

The genes are TRBV29-1 and TRBJ2-7; TCRdb reports TRBD1, a call that lacks DNA to check it against. CDR1 is SQVTM, CDR2 ANQGSEA, per germline. CDR3 size: 15 residues. The CDR3 is CSVAGGGRQNAEQYF.

The chain's CDR3 is CSARDRKHSNQPQHF. J is TRBJ1-5 and V is TRBV20-1. CDR1 DFQATT and CDR2 SNEGSKA come from the germline V gene (reference sequence). This CDR3 spans 15 amino acids.

The rearrangement links TRBV5-4 to TRBJ2-7; the D gene TCRdb calls, TRBD1, cannot be checked with no DNA. The CDR3 contains 14 residues. CDR1 and CDR2 (germline): SGHNT, YYREEE (reference sequence). The CDR3 region is CASSGRDRGALQYF.

The V gene is TRBV20-1, the J gene TRBJ1-6; TCRdb calls TRBD1, which cannot be checked without DNA. This CDR3 is built from 15 residues. The V gene's germline CDR1 is DFQATT and CDR2 SNEGSKA (reference sequence). CDR3 loop: CSATPGQGENSPLHF.

The gene calls are TRBV18 and TRBJ2-7. The germline gives CDR1 KGHSH, CDR2 LQKENI. The CDR3 loop spans 12 amino acids. CDR3 sequence: CASSPDIYEQYF.

The chain recombines TRBV7-8 with TRBJ2-1; TCRdb gives TRBD1 as the D gene, but with no DNA this cannot be confirmed. CDR3 length equals 15 residues. Germline V gives CDR1 SGHVS, CDR2 FQNEAQ. The CDR3 sequence is CASSSLAPPYNEQFF.

The rearrangement links TRBV12-3 or TRBV12-4 to TRBJ2-1; the TCRdb D gene call, TRBD1, has no DNA to confirm it. CDR3 length equals 13 residues. CDR3 region: CASSLAPPNEQFF.